These T cell receptor beta chains were read from a single sample in a study of blood T cell repertoires in COVID-19. Method: immunoSEQ multiplex PCR; TCRdb's copy keeps in-frame clones and lacks some. The sample lists 150,000 or so clones, roughly four fifths occurring once. Sequenced sample: peripheral blood. The source of these receptors is a man in his 60s with active or convalescent COVID-19. CDR3s include the opening cysteine and the closing phenylalanine or tryptophan. The order of the fields is J gene, V gene, CDR3 protein.

TRBJ2-5,TRBV11-2,CASSLGGGPQETQYF
TRBJ2-1,TRBV5-1,CASSLDSGGAYNEQFF
TRBJ1-4,TRBV29-1,CSVVIRSNEKLFF
TRBJ1-1,TRBV10-3,CAISDSGGPNTEAFF
TRBJ2-3,TRBV25-1,CATHPPGGATDTQYF
TRBJ1-3,TRBV7-9,CASSPGVGGNTIYF
TRBJ2-7,TRBV2,CASSEVPLPPYEQYF
TRBJ2-3,TRBV4-1,CASSQAGVDTQYF
TRBJ1-1,TRBV12-3/TRBV12-4,CASSLGARQAFF
TRBJ2-6,TRBV5-1,CASSVVAGASGANVLTF
TRBJ1-2,TRBV2,CASSQDRGRVYGYTF
TRBJ2-1,TRBV27,CASSQGSSYNEQFF
TRBJ2-6,TRBV5-1,CASSSSSAVSGANVLTF
TRBJ2-3,TRBV11-2,CASSLGSLRDTQYF
TRBJ1-1,TRBV9,CASSVLAGSNTEAFF
TRBJ1-2,TRBV7-9,CASSLGEYTF
TRBJ2-5,TRBV2,CASLPLSSGVLETQYF
TRBJ1-1,TRBV10-3,CAISENLNTEAFF
TRBJ2-3,TRBV5-4,CASTIAGTDTQYF
TRBJ1-1,TRBV6-4,CASSAAPGTAEAFF
TRBJ2-5,TRBV2,CASSIPLAGQETQYF
TRBJ1-2,TRBV2,CASSELYGYTF
TRBJ1-4,TRBV3-1/TRBV3-2,CASRPTGGGGEKLFF
TRBJ2-7,TRBV19,CASSIRGLGYEQYF
TRBJ2-1,TRBV11-2,CASSSLAGAYNEQFF
TRBJ2-1,TRBV12-3/TRBV12-4,CASSLGQLALF
TRBJ1-2,TRBV4-1,CASSQMDRHGYTF
TRBJ1-2,TRBV5-4,CASSPDSGDGYTF
TRBJ2-1,TRBV20-1,CSASLASSYNEQFF
TRBJ2-7,TRBV2,CASSDRAHEQYF
TRBJ2-5,TRBV7-2,CASSVLAGTKTQYF
TRBJ1-1,TRBV29-1,CSVERGQGDTEAFF
TRBJ1-6,TRBV4-1,CASSQDKNRLSSYNSPLHF
TRBJ2-3,TRBV10-3,CAIRETVSTDTQYF
TRBJ2-5,TRBV28,CASRNQGAPHF
TRBJ2-2,TRBV6-6,CASSLQHSTGELFF
TRBJ2-5,TRBV5-1,CASSAGPDQETQYF
TRBJ2-2,TRBV13,CASSFLYRTLAGELFF
TRBJ2-5,TRBV3-1/TRBV3-2,CASSLRSGGAGETQYF
TRBJ1-5,TRBV15,CATSRDLGNNQPQHF
TRBJ1-2,TRBV30,CASDSDSYGYTF
TRBJ1-1,TRBV5-8,CASSQNRGLFEAFF
TRBJ1-1,TRBV19,CASSRGPNTEAFF
TRBJ2-5,TRBV2,CASSDGRGREETQYF
TRBJ1-5,TRBV5-8,CASSSQGAGNQPQHF
TRBJ1-3,TRBV5-1,CASSPYRAPSGNTIYF
TRBJ2-7,TRBV29-1,CSVEDREGARRYEQYF
TRBJ1-2,TRBV18,CASSPTSQGGVESYGYTF
TRBJ2-7,TRBV6-5,CASRLAGMYEQYF
TRBJ2-3,TRBV28,CASTRQGSPTDTQYF
TRBJ1-6,TRBV12-3/TRBV12-4,CASSSSYNSPLHF
TRBJ2-5,TRBV9,CASSEGGGGRQETQYF
TRBJ2-5,TRBV11-2,CASSYLTGGVQETQYF
TRBJ2-1,TRBV5-6,CASSLGRGLAADNEQFF